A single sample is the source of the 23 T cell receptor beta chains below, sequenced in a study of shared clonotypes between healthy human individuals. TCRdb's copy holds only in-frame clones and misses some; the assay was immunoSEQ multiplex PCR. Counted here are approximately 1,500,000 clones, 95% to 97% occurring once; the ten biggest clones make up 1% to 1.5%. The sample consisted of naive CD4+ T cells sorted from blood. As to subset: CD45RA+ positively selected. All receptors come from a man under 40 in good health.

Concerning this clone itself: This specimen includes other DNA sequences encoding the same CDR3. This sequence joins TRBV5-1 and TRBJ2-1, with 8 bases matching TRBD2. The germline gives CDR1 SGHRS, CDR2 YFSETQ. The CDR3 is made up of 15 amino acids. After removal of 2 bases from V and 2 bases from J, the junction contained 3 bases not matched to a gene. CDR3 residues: CASSFLAGTYNEQFF. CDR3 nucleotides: TGCGCCAGCAGCTTCCTAGCGGGTACCTACAATGAGCAGTTCTTC.

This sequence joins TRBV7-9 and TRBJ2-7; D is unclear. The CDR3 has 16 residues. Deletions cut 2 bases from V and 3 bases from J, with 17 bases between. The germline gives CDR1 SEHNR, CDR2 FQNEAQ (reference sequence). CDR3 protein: CASSLPTSRNIYEQYF. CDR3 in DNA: TGTGCCAGCAGCTTACCGACAAGTCGGAACATCTACGAGCAGTACTTC.

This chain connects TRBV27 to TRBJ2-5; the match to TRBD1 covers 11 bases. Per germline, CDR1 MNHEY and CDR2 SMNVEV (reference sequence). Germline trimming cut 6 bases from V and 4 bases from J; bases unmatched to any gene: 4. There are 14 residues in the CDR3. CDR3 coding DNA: TGTGCCAGCAGCGTGGACAGGGGGCTAGAGACCCAGTACTTC. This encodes CASSVDRGLETQYF.

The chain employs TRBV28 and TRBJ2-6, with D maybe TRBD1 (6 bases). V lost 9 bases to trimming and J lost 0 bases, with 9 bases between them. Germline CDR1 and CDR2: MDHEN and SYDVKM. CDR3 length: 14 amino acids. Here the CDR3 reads CASQGPSGANVLTF. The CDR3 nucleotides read TGTGCCAGTCAGGGGCCCTCTGGGGCCAACGTCCTGACTTTC. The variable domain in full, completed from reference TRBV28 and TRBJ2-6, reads DVKVTQSSRYLVKRTGEKVFLECVQDMDHENMFWYRQDPGLGLRLIYFSYDVKMKEKGDIPEGYSVSREKKERFSLILESASTNQTSMYLCASQGPSGANVLTFGAGSRLTVL.

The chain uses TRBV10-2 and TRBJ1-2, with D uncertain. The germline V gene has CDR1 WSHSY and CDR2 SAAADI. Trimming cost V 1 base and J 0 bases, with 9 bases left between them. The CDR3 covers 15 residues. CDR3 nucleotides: TGCGCCAGCAGTGAGTTTGGGAACCCTAACTATGGCTACACCTTC. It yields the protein CASSEFGNPNYGYTF.

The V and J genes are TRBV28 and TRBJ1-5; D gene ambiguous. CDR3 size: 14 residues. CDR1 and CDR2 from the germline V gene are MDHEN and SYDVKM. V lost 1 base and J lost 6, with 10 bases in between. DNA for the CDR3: TGTGCCAGCAGTTTATCCTTTATTGGTCAGCCCCAGCATTTT. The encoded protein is CASSLSFIGQPQHF.

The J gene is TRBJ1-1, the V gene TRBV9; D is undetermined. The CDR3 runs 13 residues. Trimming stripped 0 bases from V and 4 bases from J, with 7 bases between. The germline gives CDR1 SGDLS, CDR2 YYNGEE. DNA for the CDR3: TGTGCCAGCAGCGTAGGCAGGTCCACTGAAGCTTTCTTT. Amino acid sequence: CASSVGRSTEAFF.

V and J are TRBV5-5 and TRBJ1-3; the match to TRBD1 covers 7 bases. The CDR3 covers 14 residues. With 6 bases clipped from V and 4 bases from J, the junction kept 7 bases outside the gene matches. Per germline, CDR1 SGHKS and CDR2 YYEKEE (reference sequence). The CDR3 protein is CASTWTGDGNTIYF. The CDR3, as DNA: TGTGCCAGCACCTGGACAGGTGACGGAAACACCATATATTTT. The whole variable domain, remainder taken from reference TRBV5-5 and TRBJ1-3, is DAGVTQSPTHLIKTRGQQVTLRCSPISGHKSVSWYQQVLGQGPQFIFQYYEKEERGRGNFPDRFSARQFPNYSSELNVNALLLGDSALYLCASTWTGDGNTIYFGEGSWLTVV.

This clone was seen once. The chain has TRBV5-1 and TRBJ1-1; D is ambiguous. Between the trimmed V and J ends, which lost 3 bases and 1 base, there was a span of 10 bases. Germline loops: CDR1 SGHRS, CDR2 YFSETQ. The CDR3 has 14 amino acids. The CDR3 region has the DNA TGCGCCAGCAGCTACAAAACACCGAACACTGAAGCTTTCTTT. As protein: CASSYKTPNTEAFF.

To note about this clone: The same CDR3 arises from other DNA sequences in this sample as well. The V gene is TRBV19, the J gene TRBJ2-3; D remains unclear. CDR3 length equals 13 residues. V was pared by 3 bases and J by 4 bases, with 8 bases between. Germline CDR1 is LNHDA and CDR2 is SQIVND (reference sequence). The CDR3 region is CASSILGSDTQYF. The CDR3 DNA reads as TGTGCCAGTAGTATTTTGGGGTCAGATACGCAGTATTTT.

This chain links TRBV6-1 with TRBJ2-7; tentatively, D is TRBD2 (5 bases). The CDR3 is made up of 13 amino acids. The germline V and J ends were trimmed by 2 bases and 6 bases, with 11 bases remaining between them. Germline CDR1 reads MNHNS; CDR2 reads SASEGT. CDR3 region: CASSEMGVGEQYF. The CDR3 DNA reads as TGTGCCAGCAGTGAAATGGGAGTGGGCGAGCAGTACTTC.

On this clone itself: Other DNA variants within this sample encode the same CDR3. In DNA, the CDR3 is TGTGCCAGCAGCGTAGGATTTAGCGGAAGCAATGAGCAGTTCTTC. This codes for CASSVGFSGSNEQFF. This chain links TRBV9 with TRBJ2-1; perhaps TRBD2 as D (6 bases). The CDR3 is 15 residues long. Trimming removed 0 bases from V and 6 bases from J, with 13 bases in between. The V gene's germline CDR1 is SGDLS and CDR2 YYNGEE.

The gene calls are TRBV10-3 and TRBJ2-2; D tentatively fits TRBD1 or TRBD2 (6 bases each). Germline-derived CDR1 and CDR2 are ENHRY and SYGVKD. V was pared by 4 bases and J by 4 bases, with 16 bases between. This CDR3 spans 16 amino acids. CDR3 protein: CAISGMGGVGTGELFF. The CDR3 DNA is TGTGCCATCAGTGGTATGGGGGGCGTTGGCACCGGGGAGCTGTTTTTT.

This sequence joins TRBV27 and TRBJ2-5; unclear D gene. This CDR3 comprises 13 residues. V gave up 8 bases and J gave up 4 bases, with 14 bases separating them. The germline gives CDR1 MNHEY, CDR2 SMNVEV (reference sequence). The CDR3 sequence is CASHPAAGETQYF. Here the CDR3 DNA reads TGTGCCAGCCACCCCGCGGCTGGAGAGACCCAGTACTTC.

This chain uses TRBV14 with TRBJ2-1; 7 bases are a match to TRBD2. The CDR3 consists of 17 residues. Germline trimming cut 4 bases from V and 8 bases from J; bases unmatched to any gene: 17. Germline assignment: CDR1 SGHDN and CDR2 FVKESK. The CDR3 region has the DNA TGTGCCAGCAGCCGATTACGAGGCGGGAGAGTAGCATATGAGCAGTTCTTC. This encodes CASSRLRGGRVAYEQFF.

CDR3 residues: CASSALDEQYF. As DNA, the CDR3 is TGTGCCAGCAGTGCTTTGGACGAGCAGTACTTC. The chain couples TRBV6-1 to TRBJ2-7; no clear D gene. Looked up from germline, CDR1 is MNHNS and CDR2 is SASEGT. Trimming pared 4 bases from V and 5 bases from J, leaving 6 bases between. CDR3 length: 11 amino acids.

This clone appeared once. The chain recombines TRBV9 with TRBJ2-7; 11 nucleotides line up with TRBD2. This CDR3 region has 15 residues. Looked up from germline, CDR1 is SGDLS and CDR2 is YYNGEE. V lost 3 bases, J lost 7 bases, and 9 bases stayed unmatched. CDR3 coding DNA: TGTGCCAGCAGCGATAGCGGGAGGGCGATTCATGAGCAGTACTTC. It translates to CASSDSGRAIHEQYF.

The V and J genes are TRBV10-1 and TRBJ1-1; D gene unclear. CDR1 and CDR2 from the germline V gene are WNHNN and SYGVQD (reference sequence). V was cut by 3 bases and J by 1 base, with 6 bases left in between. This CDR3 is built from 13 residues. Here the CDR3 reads CASSDPPNTEAFF. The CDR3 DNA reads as TGCGCCAGCAGTGATCCCCCGAACACTGAAGCTTTCTTT.

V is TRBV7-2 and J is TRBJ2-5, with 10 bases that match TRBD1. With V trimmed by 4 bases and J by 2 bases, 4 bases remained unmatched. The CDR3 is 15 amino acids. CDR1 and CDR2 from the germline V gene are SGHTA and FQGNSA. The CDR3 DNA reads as TGTGCCAGCAGCTCGACAGGGGGCAGACAAGAGACCCAGTACTTC. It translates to CASSSTGGRQETQYF.

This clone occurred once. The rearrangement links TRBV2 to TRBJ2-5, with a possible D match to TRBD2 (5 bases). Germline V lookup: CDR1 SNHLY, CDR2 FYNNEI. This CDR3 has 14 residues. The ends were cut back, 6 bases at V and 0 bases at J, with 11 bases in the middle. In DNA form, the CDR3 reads TGTGCCAGCAGGGACTCACGGCACCAAGAGACCCAGTACTTC. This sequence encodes CASRDSRHQETQYF.

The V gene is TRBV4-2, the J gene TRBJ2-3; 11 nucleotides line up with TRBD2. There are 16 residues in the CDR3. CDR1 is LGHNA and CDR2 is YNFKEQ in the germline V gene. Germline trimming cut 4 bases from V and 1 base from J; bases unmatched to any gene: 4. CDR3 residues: CASSRPLAGGTDTQYF. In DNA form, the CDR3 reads TGTGCCAGCAGCCGACCACTAGCGGGAGGCACAGATACGCAGTATTTT.

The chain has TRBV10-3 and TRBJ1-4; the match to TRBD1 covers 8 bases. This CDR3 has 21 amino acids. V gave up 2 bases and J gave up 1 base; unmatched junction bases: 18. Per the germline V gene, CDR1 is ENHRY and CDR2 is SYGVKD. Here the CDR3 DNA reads TGTGCCATCAGTGAGCCGACCTCCATCCGACAGGGGCTAGGAACTAATGAAAAACTGTTTTTT. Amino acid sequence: CAISEPTSIRQGLGTNEKLFF.

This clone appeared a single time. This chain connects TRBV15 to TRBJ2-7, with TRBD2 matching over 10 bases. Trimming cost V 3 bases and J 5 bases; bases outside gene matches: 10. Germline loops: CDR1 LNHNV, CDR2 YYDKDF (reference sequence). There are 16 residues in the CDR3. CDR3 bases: TGTGCCACCAGCAGTGATCTAGCGGGAGTGTCCCACGAGCAGTACTTC. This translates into CATSSDLAGVSHEQYF.